This entry lists 8 T cell receptor beta chains sequenced from one sample in a study. TCRdb ran MiXCR on the reads and lists one entry per CDR3 protein. The top ten hold roughly 36% of the sample, which has about 970 distinct CDR3 sequences, around 24% seen once. The sequenced sample consisted of CD8+ T cells (not recorded whether cultured). The source of these receptors is a male donor.

About this clonotype: Compared with germline, one end of the junction differs, possibly owing to a read error. As DNA, the CDR3 is TGTGCCAGCCCACCTAGGACTAGCGGGTCTAGCACAGATACGCAATATTTT. Translated: CASPPRTSGSSTDTQYF. The chain employs TRBV18 and TRBJ2-3; 11 bases line up with TRBD2. The CDR3 sequence is 17 residues long. Germline-derived CDR1 and CDR2 are KGHSH and LQKENI. The variable domain in full, with the rest retrieved from reference TRBV18 and TRBJ2-3, is NAGVMQNPRHLVRRRGQEARLRCSPMKGHSHVYWYRQLPEEGLKFMVYLQKENIIDESGMPKERFSAEFPKEGPSILRIQQVVRGDSAAYFCASPPRTSGSSTDTQYFGPGTRLTVL.

The V call is TRBV19, the J call TRBJ1-5; TRBD1 might be the D (6 bases). V shed 6 bases and J shed 4 bases, with 16 bases lying between them. The CDR3 sequence is 15 residues long. Looked up from germline, CDR1 is LNHDA and CDR2 is SQIVND (reference sequence). CDR3 bases: TGTGCCAGTAGGACCTCGGGGCAGGGGAATCAGCCCCAGCATTTT. Its translation: CASRTSGQGNQPQHF.

This chain connects TRBV4-3 to TRBJ2-2; no clear D gene. Trimming took off 2 bases at V and 5 bases at J, with 9 bases between the two ends. The germline V gene encodes CDR1 LGHNA and CDR2 YSLEER. This CDR3 region has 14 residues. DNA for the CDR3: TGCGCCAGCAGCCAACGGTCTAGGACCGGGGAGCTGTTTTTT. It yields the protein CASSQRSRTGELFF.

For this clonotype: It may be a read error: a sequence one base away is much more abundant. This chain joins TRBV7-8 and TRBJ2-5, with D unresolved. Germline values: CDR1 SGHVS, CDR2 FQNEAQ. The CDR3 has 13 amino acids. Trimming cost V 5 bases and J 0 bases, with 7 bases left between them. CDR3 DNA sequence: TGTGCCAGCAGCCCAGCACACCAAGAGACCCAGTACTTC. Translated: CASSPAHQETQYF.

A remark on this clonotype: A much larger clone sits a single nucleotide away, making a read error possible. The rearrangement uses TRBV12-3 or TRBV12-4 and TRBJ1-1; D gene uncertain. V was shortened by 5 bases and J by 7 bases, with 14 bases between the two germline ends. The CDR3 is 13 amino acids. CDR3 protein: CASSPGPAFEAFF. For the CDR3, the DNA is TGTGCCAGCAGTCCAGGACCGGCTTTTGAAGCTTTCTTT.

By frequency in the sample, this clonotype is medium-sized (0.01 to 0.1%). The chain combines TRBV12-3 or TRBV12-4 with TRBJ2-2, with TRBD2 identical over 14 bases. The length of the CDR3 is 17 residues. With V trimmed by 6 bases and J by 0 bases, 3 bases remained unmatched. The CDR3 loop is CASRGTSGGPNTGELFF. In nucleotides, the CDR3 is TGTGCCAGCAGGGGGACTAGCGGGGGCCCGAACACCGGGGAGCTGTTTTTT.

This clonotype is labeled as large. V usage is TRBV20-1 and J usage is TRBJ2-1, with 9 bases aligning to TRBD2. The junction had 11 bases not matched to a gene; V was cut back by 3 bases and J by 8 bases. Germline CDR1 DFQATT, CDR2 SNEGSKA (reference sequence). The CDR3 totals 15 residues. The CDR3 loop reads CSARGVAGGRYEQFF. The CDR3 DNA reads TGCAGTGCTAGGGGTGTGGCGGGAGGGCGGTATGAGCAGTTCTTC.

J is TRBJ2-1 and V is TRBV3-2; no check of the table's D call, TRBD2, against the DNA was made. TRBV3-2 is a pseudogene locus. This CDR3 comprises 21 residues. CDR3 in amino acids: CASSPGPGTLNLTGWYNEQFF. Here the CDR3 DNA reads TGTGCCAGCAGCCCAGGCCCCGGGACTTTGAACCTGACGGGTTGGTACAATGAGCAGTTCTTC.